This T cell receptor beta chain was found in a study of early T cells in non-severe SARS-CoV-2 infection. About the study: Alpha and beta chains were unpaired, from unsorted whole-blood bulk RNA.

This clonotype appeared many times. Attachment of unique molecular identifiers was made to individual cDNA molecules. TCRdb reprocessed the 5' RACE reads via MiXCR and lists one record per CDR3 protein. Of 30,000 to 40,000 distinct CDR3 sequences listed, 6% to 7% are singletons. Trimming left V 2 bases short and J 0 bases short, with 7 bases between. Germline CDR1 reads SGHTA; CDR2 reads FQGNSA. The CDR3 runs to 14 residues. The sequence derives from an adult who was a healthcare worker with PCR-confirmed SARS-CoV-2 infection or an uninfected control (not recorded which). The chain recombines TRBV7-2 with TRBJ2-5; D is uncertain. Material: whole blood. The CDR3 coding sequence is TGTGCCAGCAGCTTATCCAAGTACCAAGAGACCCAGTACTTC. Its protein product is CASSLSKYQETQYF.